Below are 19 T cell receptor beta chains sequenced from a single sample in a study of T cell responses to AZD1222 COVID-19 vaccine. Here immunoSEQ multiplex PCR was the method, and the copy in TCRdb shows in-frame clones only, minus some. The sample has under 250,000 clones; roughly 91% are singletons. The input for sequencing was peripheral blood, taken on day 0 of MenACWY control vaccination. Receptor source: an adult in good health.

The chain combines TRBV29-1 with TRBJ2-7, with 9 bases matching TRBD1. Germline V gene lookup returns CDR1 SQVTM and CDR2 ANQGSEA. The CDR3 is 12 amino acids. The V and J ends lost 8 bases and 3 bases, in that order; junction bases with no gene match: 5. The CDR3 spells CSHSGQGYEQYF. CDR3 bases: TGCAGCCACTCGGGACAGGGCTACGAGCAGTACTTC.

The chain uses TRBV30 and TRBJ2-7, with D possibly being TRBD2 (6 bases). V lost 8 bases and J 1 base, leaving 15 bases between the germline ends. This CDR3 is built from 13 residues. CDR1 and CDR2 from the germline V gene are GTSNPN and SVGIG (reference sequence). The CDR3 protein is CAGEAGGSYEQYF. CDR3 bases: TGTGCCGGGGAGGCAGGAGGATCCTACGAGCAGTACTTC.

This chain links TRBV4-1 with TRBJ2-2, with 7 bases fitting TRBD1. In germline, CDR1 is MGHRA, CDR2 YSYEKL. The CDR3 has 15 amino acids. J gave up 3 bases and V 4 bases, and 5 bases lay outside the gene matches. The CDR3 DNA follows: TGCGCCAGCAGCCTCGACAGGGCAGACACCGGGGAGCTGTTTTTT. It yields the protein CASSLDRADTGELFF.

The V and J genes are TRBV18 and TRBJ1-4, with D possibly being TRBD1 (5 bases). The germline gives CDR1 KGHSH, CDR2 LQKENI. The CDR3 totals 11 residues. V was trimmed by 8 bases and J by 7 bases, leaving 8 bases between them. For the CDR3, the DNA is TGTGCCAGCCGGGGACCTGAAAAACTGTTTTTT. It encodes CASRGPEKLFF. The full variable domain, rest sourced from reference TRBV18 and TRBJ1-4, is NAGVMQNPRHLVRRRGQEARLRCSPMKGHSHVYWYRQLPEEGLKFMVYLQKENIIDESGMPKERFSAEFPKEGPSILRIQQVVRGDSAAYFCASRGPEKLFFGSGTQLSVL.

The J gene is TRBJ2-2, the V gene TRBV27; D uncertain. This CDR3 is 17 amino acids long. V lost 0 bases, J lost 0 bases, and 11 bases lay in between. Germline CDR1 reads MNHEY; CDR2 reads SMNVEV (reference sequence). The chain's CDR3 is CASSLSSAPANTGELFF. The CDR3 DNA is TGTGCCAGCAGTTTATCGTCTGCACCCGCGAACACCGGGGAGCTGTTTTTT.

The V gene is TRBV28, the J gene TRBJ1-2; the D is unclear. The V end was cut by 3 bases, the J end by 11 bases, with 19 bases between. The length of the CDR3 is 14 residues. Looked up from germline, CDR1 is MDHEN and CDR2 is SYDVKM. The CDR3 here is CASSFWLLTVRYTF. The CDR3 coding sequence is TGTGCCAGCAGTTTTTGGCTCCTGACGGTTAGGTACACCTTC.

J is TRBJ1-3 and V is TRBV27, with D unclear. CDR1 is MNHEY and CDR2 is SMNVEV in the germline V gene (reference sequence). Trimming removed 6 bases from V and 9 bases from J, with 15 bases in between. The CDR3 length is 13 residues. The chain's CDR3 is CASRDTAGGTIYF. The DNA for the CDR3 is TGTGCCAGCAGAGATACAGCCGGAGGCACCATATATTTT.

The rearrangement joins TRBV2 to TRBJ1-6; D unclear. Germline values: CDR1 SNHLY, CDR2 FYNNEI. There are 15 residues in the CDR3. V was shortened by 10 bases and J by 0 bases, with 13 bases between the two germline ends. For the CDR3, the DNA is TGTGCCACCGAACCGACGAGCTCCTATAATTCACCCCTCCACTTT. Translated: CATEPTSSYNSPLHF.

This clone was detected only a few times. The chain is built from TRBV27 and TRBJ2-3; TRBD1 or TRBD2 may be the D gene (5 bases each). The ends were cut back, 3 bases at V and 4 bases at J, with 11 bases in the middle. The CDR3 is made up of 14 amino acids. The germline gives CDR1 MNHEY, CDR2 SMNVEV (reference sequence). This CDR3 reads CASSLFQGADTQYF. The CDR3 coding sequence is TGTGCCAGCAGTTTGTTTCAGGGAGCAGATACGCAGTATTTT.

The chain links TRBV7-8 to TRBJ1-2; a possible D gene is TRBD1 (6 bases). V lost 5 bases and J 2 bases, leaving 12 bases between the germline ends. CDR1 and CDR2 (germline): SGHVS, FQNEAQ. The CDR3 length is 14 residues. The CDR3 nucleotides read TGTGCCAGCAGCCGAGGGGGAGGGAACTATGGCTACACCTTC. The encoded protein is CASSRGGGNYGYTF.

The genes are TRBV7-9 and TRBJ2-3, with a tentative D call TRBD1 (5 bases). The CDR3 extends over 17 amino acids. Germline V gene sequence: CDR1 SEHNR, CDR2 FQNEAQ (reference sequence). The V gene lost 1 base and the J gene lost 2 bases, with 16 bases spanning the gap. CDR3: CASSLGSGQGHTDTQYF. The CDR3 DNA reads TGTGCCAGCAGCTTAGGGTCCGGGCAGGGTCACACAGATACGCAGTATTTT.

This sequence joins TRBV18 and TRBJ1-1, with D possibly matching TRBD1 (6 bases). The V gene's germline CDR1 is KGHSH and CDR2 LQKENI. The CDR3 contains 15 residues. V gave up 3 bases and J gave up 1 base, with 12 bases separating them. The CDR3 DNA reads as TGTGCCAGCTCACCTCCGAACAGGGCGAACACTGAAGCTTTCTTT. This encodes CASSPPNRANTEAFF.

The gene calls are TRBV20-1 and TRBJ1-1; D perhaps matches TRBD1 (5 bases). Trimming shortened V by 4 bases and J by 8 bases, and 11 bases separated the two germline ends. CDR3 length equals 11 residues. Germline lookup yields CDR1 DFQATT and CDR2 SNEGSKA (reference sequence). The CDR3 spells CSAINRREAFF. The CDR3 DNA sequence: TGCAGTGCTATTAACAGGCGAGAAGCTTTCTTT.

The chain couples TRBV9 to TRBJ2-6; D gene unclear. Per germline, CDR1 SGDLS and CDR2 YYNGEE. V dropped 4 bases and J dropped 0 bases, with 8 bases sitting between them. The CDR3 extends over 15 amino acids. Written as DNA, the CDR3 is TGTGCCAGCAGCCGACCAAGCTCTGGGGCCAACGTCCTGACTTTC. This encodes CASSRPSSGANVLTF.

The chain employs TRBV3-1 (or the pseudogene TRBV3-2) and TRBJ1-1, with 7 bases identical to TRBD1. The V and J ends lost 7 bases and 3 bases, in that order; junction bases with no gene match: 14. Germline CDR1 and CDR2: LGHDT and YNNKEL (reference sequence). The CDR3 has 16 residues. CDR3 coding DNA: TGTGCCAGCAAGACAGGGTATTTGGGTGGTGACACTGAAGCTTTCTTT. Amino acids: CASKTGYLGGDTEAFF.

The chain uses TRBV10-1 and TRBJ2-5; D call uncertain. There are 13 residues in the CDR3. The germline gives CDR1 WNHNN, CDR2 SYGVQD (reference sequence). Trimming shortened V by 4 bases and J by 4 bases, and 10 bases separated the two germline ends. Here the CDR3 reads CASSGQKGETQYF. The DNA for the CDR3 is TGCGCCAGCAGTGGTCAAAAGGGAGAGACCCAGTACTTC.

This clone was observed once. The V gene is TRBV5-1, the J gene TRBJ1-5, with 9 bases aligning to TRBD1. Losses at the gene ends were 3 bases for V and 6 bases for J; bases not matched to a gene: 7. Germline V gene lookup returns CDR1 SGHRS and CDR2 YFSETQ. This CDR3 has 15 amino acids. CDR3 nucleotides: TGCGCCAGCAGCTCGGACGGGACAGGGATTCAGCCCCAGCATTTT. Translating it yields CASSSDGTGIQPQHF.

The rearrangement joins TRBV28 to TRBJ2-5; 10 bases are shared with TRBD1. The junction had 9 bases not matched to a gene; V was cut back by 6 bases and J by 5 bases. CDR1 and CDR2 (germline): MDHEN, SYDVKM. The CDR3 sequence is 15 residues long. CDR3 DNA: TGTGCCAGCAGGCCGACCGGGACAGGGGACGAGACCCAGTACTTC. Translating it yields CASRPTGTGDETQYF.

This chain links TRBV5-8 with TRBJ1-2; 8 bases match TRBD1. The V and J ends lost 6 bases and 8 bases, in that order; junction bases with no gene match: 12. CDR1 and CDR2 from the germline V gene are SGHTS and YDEGEE. CDR3 length: 14 amino acids. The DNA for the CDR3 is TGTGCCAGCACCGAGGACAGGGCCCAACAGGGCTACACCTTC. This sequence encodes CASTEDRAQQGYTF.